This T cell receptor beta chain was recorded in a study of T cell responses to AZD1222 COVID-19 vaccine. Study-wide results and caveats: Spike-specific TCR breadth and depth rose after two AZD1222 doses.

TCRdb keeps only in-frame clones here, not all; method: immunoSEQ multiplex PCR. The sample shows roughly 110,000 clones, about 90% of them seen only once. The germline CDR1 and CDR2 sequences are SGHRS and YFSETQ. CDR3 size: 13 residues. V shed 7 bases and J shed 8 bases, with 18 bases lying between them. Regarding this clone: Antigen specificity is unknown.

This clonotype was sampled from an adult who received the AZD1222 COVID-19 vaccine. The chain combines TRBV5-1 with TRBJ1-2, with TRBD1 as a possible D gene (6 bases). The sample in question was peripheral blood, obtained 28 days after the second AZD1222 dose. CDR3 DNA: TGCGCCAGCGCCACCGGTCAGGACAGAGGCTACACCTTC. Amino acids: CASATGQDRGYTF. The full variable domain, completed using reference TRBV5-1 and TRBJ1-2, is KAGVTQTPRYLIKTRGQQVTLSCSPISGHRSVSWYQQTPGQGLQFLFEYFSETQRNKGNFPGRFSGRQFSNSRSEMNVSTLELGDSALYLCASATGQDRGYTFGSGTRLTVV.